Each of the 23 T cell receptor beta chains below was sequenced from the same sample in a study of blood T cells in healthy people across ages (dated by TCRdb to the mid-2010s). Libraries were prepared through 5' RACE. These reads were obtained on an Illumina HiSeq 2500. A second PCR of about 6 to 11 cycles was performed with a sample-barcoded 5' primer and a J-beta primer mix. In TCRdb, the public reads were trimmed at Q25 with fastp and aligned with MiXCR, with productive beta chains retained. Here each entry gathers all rows of one CDR3 protein and keeps the most common genes and DNA. This sample lists more than 1 million distinct CDR3 sequences; more than 35% were detected once. The ten largest clones represent 15% to 20% of the sample. The sequencing sample was made of blood. Source of these receptors: a woman in her fifties or sixties in good health.

The chain recombines TRBV12-3 or TRBV12-4 with TRBJ2-4; 8 positions agree with TRBD2. CDR3 length: 16 residues. J was trimmed by 3 bases and V by 4 bases; bases with no gene match: 8. CDR3 coding DNA: TGTGCCAGCAGTTCCCTTGCGGGAGGAATCAAAAACATTCAGTACTTC. This translates into CASSSLAGGIKNIQYF.

The chain is built from TRBV12-5 and TRBJ2-3; 8 bases fit TRBD2. Trimming cost V 5 bases and J 5 bases; bases outside gene matches: 9. The CDR3 sequence is 15 residues long. Germline V lookup: CDR1 LGHNT, CDR2 FRNRAP. The CDR3: CASGDSGDHLDTQYF. For the CDR3, the DNA is TGTGCTAGTGGTGATAGCGGGGATCACTTAGATACGCAGTATTTT.

J is TRBJ2-7 and V is TRBV5-1; 9 bases match TRBD1. The CDR3 has 15 amino acids. V was clipped by 3 bases and J by 2 bases; unmatched bases: 6. Germline assignment: CDR1 SGHRS and CDR2 YFSETQ. The CDR3 DNA follows: TGCGCCAGCAGCTGGGGACAGGGTAGTGCCTACGAGCAGTACTTC. Amino acid sequence: CASSWGQGSAYEQYF.

Notes on this clonotype: A much larger clone is a single base away; this may be a read error. The chain joins TRBV6-5 to TRBJ2-4; 9 positions match TRBD2. The J call may be faulty, since TRBJ2-7 better matches the DNA end. Germline V gene lookup returns CDR1 MNHEY and CDR2 SVGAGI. This CDR3 contains 14 residues. The chain's CDR3 is CASRPGTSTYEQYF. CDR3 coding DNA: TGTGCCAGCAGGCCCGGGACTAGCACCTACGAGCAGTACTTC.

The gene calls are TRBV29-1 and TRBJ1-4; D gene unclear. CDR1 is SQVTM and CDR2 is ANQGSEA in the germline V gene. There are 12 residues in the CDR3. V lost 5 bases, J lost 4 bases, and 8 bases lay in between. Written as DNA, the CDR3 is TGCAGCGTTACAGATAATAATGAAAAACTGTTTTTT. This gives the protein CSVTDNNEKLFF.

The chain is built from TRBV24-1 and TRBJ2-7; tentatively, D is TRBD2 (7 bases). CDR1 and CDR2 from the germline V gene are KGHDR and SFDVKD. CDR3 size: 14 residues. The germline V and J ends were trimmed by 3 bases and 0 bases, with 8 bases remaining between them. This CDR3 is CATSDRGASYEQYF. CDR3 sequence (DNA): TGTGCCACCAGTGATCGGGGGGCCTCCTACGAGCAGTACTTC.

The gene calls are TRBV5-1 and TRBJ2-1, with D perhaps being TRBD1 or TRBD2 (5 bases each). Near its end, the DNA agrees better with TRBJ2-7, so the J call may be wrong. The CDR3 length is 15 residues. Germline assignment: CDR1 SGHRS and CDR2 YFSETQ. In DNA form, the CDR3 reads TGCGCCAGCAGCTCCATTACCGGGGCCAACAATGAGCAGTACTTC. Residues: CASSSITGANNEQYF.

V and J are TRBV5-4 and TRBJ2-4; D is unclear. Matching the DNA end better, TRBJ2-5 makes the J call doubtful. The CDR3 contains 14 residues. CDR1 and CDR2 from the germline V gene are SGHNT and YYREEE (reference sequence). For the CDR3, the DNA is TGTGCCAGCAACCGGAACGGGTTACAAGAGACCCAGTACTTC. Translating it yields CASNRNGLQETQYF.

The V call is TRBV27, the J call TRBJ2-1; no firm D call. The germline V gene has CDR1 MNHEY and CDR2 SMNVEV (reference sequence). The length of the CDR3 is 15 residues. V dropped 2 bases and J dropped 7 bases, with 15 bases sitting between them. Here the CDR3 DNA reads TGTGCCAGCAGTTTACGTGACTCCACGACAAATGAGCAGTTCTTC. This gives the protein CASSLRDSTTNEQFF.

This clonotype turned up a few times. The rearrangement uses TRBV7-9 and TRBJ2-5, with TRBD1 matching 7 bases. The J call is uncertain, as TRBJ2-4 better fits the DNA end. Germline assignment: CDR1 SEHNR and CDR2 FQNEAQ (reference sequence). CDR3 size: 13 residues. The CDR3 sequence: CASSLTGENIQYF. CDR3 nucleotides: TGTGCCAGCAGCCTTACAGGGGAAAACATTCAGTACTTC.

This chain uses TRBV29-1 with TRBJ2-3, with D possibly TRBD2 on 6 matching bases. In germline, CDR1 is SQVTM, CDR2 ANQGSEA. V was cut by 6 bases and J by 4 bases, with 20 bases left in between. The length of the CDR3 is 15 residues. The CDR3 sequence is CSVAVAGLNSDTQYF. CDR3 sequence (DNA): TGCAGCGTAGCCGTGGCGGGGCTTAATTCAGATACGCAGTATTTT.

The chain joins TRBV9 to TRBJ2-1, with D possibly TRBD2 on 6 matching bases. The CDR3 runs to 13 residues. Germline V lookup: CDR1 SGDLS, CDR2 YYNGEE. V lost 0 bases, J lost 7 bases, and 8 bases lay in between. CDR3 sequence: CASSVDAGNEQFF. The CDR3 nucleotides are TGTGCCAGCAGCGTAGACGCGGGAAATGAGCAGTTCTTC.

The table lists this clonotype with a few counts. V and J are TRBV10-1 and TRBJ1-5; 7 bases map to TRBD1. The CDR3 runs 15 residues. Trimming took 6 bases from V and 2 from J; bases not matched to a gene: 7. Germline V gene lookup returns CDR1 WNHNN and CDR2 SYGVQD (reference sequence). The CDR3 is CASSLRQGCNQPQHF. The CDR3 DNA reads as TGCGCCAGCAGCCTTAGACAGGGATGCAATCAGCCCCAGCATTTT.

The chain recombines TRBV28 with TRBJ1-5, with 7 bases aligning to TRBD1. V lost 7 bases to trimming and J lost 2 bases; unmatched junction nucleotides: 11. Per the germline V gene, CDR1 is MDHEN and CDR2 is SYDVKM. The CDR3 has 16 amino acids. This chain's CDR3 is CASTSTWQGGNQPQHF. CDR3 coding DNA: TGTGCCAGCACCTCCACGTGGCAGGGGGGCAATCAGCCCCAGCATTTT.

This chain connects TRBV28 to TRBJ2-4, with 10 bases lining up with TRBD2. CDR1 is MDHEN and CDR2 is SYDVKM in the germline V gene. The CDR3 sequence is 13 residues long. V lost 8 bases and J lost 13; bases outside the gene matches: 11. DNA for the CDR3: TGTGCCAGCGAGCTAGCGGGAGCTTGGGAGCAGTACTTC. Its protein is CASELAGAWEQYF.

Points on this clonotype: This sequence may be a read error, since a much larger clone differs from it by one base. The chain is built from TRBV3-1 and TRBJ2-7; TRBD2 is a possible D gene (6 bases). V was cut by 2 bases and J by 7 bases, with 9 bases left in between. The CDR3 length is 12 residues. Germline assignment: CDR1 LGHDT and CDR2 YNNKEL (reference sequence). The CDR3 protein is CASSQMGGEQYF. CDR3 DNA: TGTGCCAGCAGCCAAATGGGGGGTGAGCAGTACTTC.

The rearrangement joins TRBV27 to TRBJ2-1; D unclear. V was clipped by 7 bases and J by 2 bases, with 15 bases between them. This CDR3 spans 15 amino acids. In germline, CDR1 is MNHEY, CDR2 SMNVEV (reference sequence). CDR3 protein: CASNLSGGPYNEQFF. The DNA for the CDR3 is TGTGCCAGCAACCTTAGTGGTGGTCCCTACAATGAGCAGTTCTTC.

This clonotype has a handful of counts. The rearrangement links TRBV2 to TRBJ2-1; D remains unclear. CDR1 and CDR2 (germline): SNHLY, FYNNEI. This CDR3 is 17 amino acids long. V gave up 5 bases and J gave up 0 bases, with 17 bases separating them. The CDR3 DNA follows: TGTGCCAGCAGTCACGACGGTAATATCGGCTCCTACAATGAGCAGTTCTTC. It specifies CASSHDGNIGSYNEQFF.

This chain links TRBV7-9 with TRBJ2-7, with TRBD2 matching 10 bases. J was trimmed by 6 bases and V by 1 base; bases with no gene match: 21. Germline-derived CDR1 and CDR2 are SEHNR and FQNEAQ (reference sequence). This CDR3 is built from 20 residues. The CDR3 protein is CASSLVLMASGRSSWSEQYF. DNA for the CDR3: TGTGCCAGCAGCTTAGTGTTAATGGCTAGCGGGAGATCCAGTTGGTCCGAGCAGTACTTC.

In this sample, this clonotype turned up a few times. The chain has TRBV6-1 and TRBJ2-7, with a tentative D call TRBD1 (5 bases). The V end lost 1 base, the J end lost 3 bases, and 16 bases lay between the germline ends. The CDR3 consists of 16 residues. Germline lookup yields CDR1 MNHNS and CDR2 SASEGT. CDR3 region: CASSEEGTGTVYEQYF. The DNA for the CDR3 is TGTGCCAGCAGTGAAGAAGGTACAGGAACCGTCTACGAGCAGTACTTC.

The chain is built from TRBV11-2 and TRBJ1-4, with unresolved D. V lost 1 base and J 7 bases, leaving 10 bases between the germline ends. The CDR3 sequence is 14 residues long. CDR1 SGHAT and CDR2 FQNNGV come from the germline V gene. The CDR3 coding sequence is TGTGCCAGCAGCTTAGGCCAACCAGGTGAAAAACTGTTTTTT. Amino acid sequence: CASSLGQPGEKLFF.

This chain's CDR3 is CASSVGPHGTDTQYF. The CDR3, as DNA: TGTGCCAGCAGCGTTGGGCCCCATGGGACAGATACGCAGTATTTT. This sequence joins TRBV9 and TRBJ2-3, with unresolved D. The germline CDR1 and CDR2 sequences are SGDLS and YYNGEE. There are 15 residues in the CDR3. V dropped 2 bases and J dropped 3 bases, with 13 bases sitting between them.

The genes are TRBV3-1 and TRBJ2-1; a possible D gene is TRBD2 (6 bases). Trimming shortened V by 1 base and J by 2 bases, and 9 bases separated the two germline ends. CDR1 and CDR2 (germline): LGHDT, YNNKEL (reference sequence). The CDR3 has 15 residues. The CDR3 bases are TGTGCCAGCAGCCAAGGGGCGGGGCCCTACAATGAGCAGTTCTTC. This codes for CASSQGAGPYNEQFF.